The 24 T cell receptor beta chains below come from one sample, sequenced in a study of T-cell reconstitution after alpha-beta-depleted transplantation in children. Researchers prepared the TCRbeta library using unique molecular identifiers, the study reports. Using its own MiXCR run on the PCR reads, TCRdb lists one record per CDR3 protein. The sample yields 440,000 or so distinct CDR3 sequences, around two fifths seen once. The source was PBMCs, collected before TCRalphabeta/CD19-depleted stem cell transplant. Receptors were obtained from a girl aged 2 to 9 with aplastic anemia, due to receive a stem cell transplant.

In its sample, this clonotype was seen a few times. The rearrangement uses TRBV20-1 and TRBJ2-1, with a weak D call TRBD2 (5 bases). Deletions cut 4 bases from V and 10 bases from J, with 11 bases between. Looked up from germline, CDR1 is DFQATT and CDR2 is SNEGSKA (reference sequence). The CDR3 is made up of 11 amino acids. The CDR3 coding sequence is TGCAGTGCTACCTGGACTGGGGAGCAGTTCTTC. Translated: CSATWTGEQFF.

This clonotype was seen repeatedly, ten times or more. V and J are TRBV29-1 and TRBJ2-1; 14 nucleotides match TRBD2. CDR1 and CDR2 from the germline V gene are SQVTM and ANQGSEA. Trimming at V came to 6 bases and at J to 9 bases, leaving 13 bases not matched to a gene. This CDR3 has 16 amino acids. CDR3 residues: CSVQGGLAGEGPEQFF. Here the CDR3 DNA reads TGCAGCGTCCAGGGGGGACTAGCGGGAGAGGGGCCTGAGCAGTTCTTC.

This chain links TRBV28 with TRBJ2-1; either TRBD1 or TRBD2 may supply D (5 bases each). The CDR3 length is 13 residues. Trimming shortened V by 3 bases and J by 7 bases, and 10 bases separated the two germline ends. Per germline, CDR1 MDHEN and CDR2 SYDVKM. DNA for the CDR3: TGTGCCAGCAGTTTCGGGACGGCGAATGAGCAGTTCTTC. Translated: CASSFGTANEQFF.

This clonotype was counted only a few times. The V call is TRBV6-1, the J call TRBJ1-2; D may be TRBD1 (5 bases). Per germline, CDR1 MNHNS and CDR2 SASEGT. The CDR3 contains 14 residues. The ends were cut back, 8 bases at V and 0 bases at J, with 13 bases in the middle. The CDR3, as DNA: TGTGCCAGCGCGCCTGCGGGACCTAACTATGGCTACACCTTC. It specifies CASAPAGPNYGYTF.

This chain connects TRBV20-1 to TRBJ2-7; 8 positions match TRBD2. CDR3 size: 14 residues. Looked up from germline, CDR1 is DFQATT and CDR2 is SNEGSKA (reference sequence). After removal of 2 bases from V and 5 bases from J, the junction contained 8 bases not matched to a gene. The CDR3: CSARSGGRTDEQYF. For the CDR3, the DNA is TGCAGTGCTAGATCGGGGGGGCGAACGGACGAGCAGTACTTC.

This clonotype appeared a few times. The chain has TRBV5-5 and TRBJ1-3; D not certain. Trimming cost V 0 bases and J 0 bases, with 4 bases left between them. CDR3 length: 14 amino acids. The germline CDR1 and CDR2 sequences are SGHKS and YYEKEE (reference sequence). CDR3 DNA: TGTGCCAGCAGCTTGGAGAGCTCTGGAAACACCATATATTTT. Protein sequence: CASSLESSGNTIYF.

The chain carries TRBV20-1 and TRBJ1-5; maybe TRBD1 (5 bases). CDR1 is DFQATT and CDR2 is SNEGSKA in the germline V gene (reference sequence). There are 15 residues in the CDR3. The V end was cut by 5 bases, the J end by 2 bases, with 16 bases between. The CDR3 sequence is CSAPKTLGRNQPQHF. The CDR3 region has the DNA TGCAGTGCTCCCAAGACCCTGGGGCGCAATCAGCCCCAGCATTTT.

V gene TRBV20-1 combines with J gene TRBJ2-2; 8 nucleotides agree with TRBD1. J gave up 3 bases and V 2 bases, and 11 bases lay outside the gene matches. Per the germline V gene, CDR1 is DFQATT and CDR2 is SNEGSKA (reference sequence). The CDR3 loop spans 17 amino acids. The CDR3 sequence is CSARRTGQGTYTGELFF. In DNA form, the CDR3 reads TGCAGTGCTAGACGGACAGGGCAGGGCACATACACCGGGGAGCTGTTTTTT.

J is TRBJ1-5 and V is TRBV28, with D hard to call. The CDR3 length is 12 residues. V was pared by 2 bases and J by 7 bases, with 6 bases between. The germline V gene has CDR1 MDHEN and CDR2 SYDVKM. The CDR3 DNA reads TGTGCCAGCAGTTTAAAATCCCAGCCCCAGCATTTT. Amino acids: CASSLKSQPQHF.

V gene TRBV6-2 or TRBV6-3 combines with J gene TRBJ2-4, with 7 bases that match TRBD2. Trimming cost V 2 bases and J 6 bases; bases outside gene matches: 4. The CDR3 contains 14 residues. Germline lookup yields CDR1 MNHEY and CDR2 SVGEGT. CDR3 region: CASSYGGSRNIQYF. The DNA of the CDR3 is TGTGCCAGCAGTTACGGCGGGAGTAGAAACATTCAGTACTTC.

The V and J genes are TRBV27 and TRBJ2-3; the D is unclear. This CDR3 has 16 amino acids. Per the germline V gene, CDR1 is MNHEY and CDR2 is SMNVEV (reference sequence). The V end was cut by 0 bases, the J end by 0 bases, with 10 bases between. The CDR3 DNA follows: TGTGCCAGCAGTTTATCGGTCGGGCGTAGCACAGATACGCAGTATTTT. Protein product: CASSLSVGRSTDTQYF.

The genes are TRBV20-1 and TRBJ2-7, with D possibly matching TRBD2 (5 bases). V was shortened by 3 bases and J by 1 base, with 16 bases between the two germline ends. This CDR3 region has 15 residues. Germline-derived CDR1 and CDR2 are DFQATT and SNEGSKA (reference sequence). CDR3 sequence reads: CSARLTRATSYEQYF. The CDR3 region has the DNA TGCAGTGCTAGGCTGACGCGGGCTACTTCCTACGAGCAGTACTTC.

V and J are TRBV6-2 or TRBV6-3 and TRBJ2-7; 7 positions agree with TRBD1. Per the germline V gene, CDR1 is MNHEY and CDR2 is SVGEGT. V shed 6 bases, J shed 7 bases, and the junction held 12 bases outside the gene matches. The CDR3 has 14 residues. CDR3 nucleotide sequence: TGTGCCAGCAGACAACGGGACAGTATGGGGGAGCAGTACTTC. Amino acid sequence: CASRQRDSMGEQYF.

The genes are TRBV10-2 and TRBJ2-2, with TRBD1 matching 8 bases. Germline CDR1 and CDR2: WSHSY and SAAADI. The CDR3 loop spans 17 amino acids. The trim removed 3 bases at V and 1 base at J, leaving 7 bases unmatched. CDR3 loop: CASSDLGGQENTGELFF. CDR3 nucleotides: TGCGCCAGCAGTGACCTGGGGGGACAGGAGAACACCGGGGAGCTGTTTTTT.

This clonotype was detected only a few times. This rearrangement joins TRBV7-8 to TRBJ2-1; D is undetermined. Germline CDR1 is SGHVS and CDR2 is FQNEAQ. Trimming shortened V by 5 bases and J by 6 bases, and 17 bases separated the two germline ends. This CDR3 has 15 amino acids. The CDR3 DNA is TGTGCCAGCAGCCTCGAACGAATTGTTCGCAATGAGCAGTTCTTC. Translated, it gives CASSLERIVRNEQFF. Combining the CDR3 with reference TRBV7-8 and TRBJ2-1 gives the whole variable domain GAGVSQSPRYKVAKRGQDVALRCDPISGHVSLFWYQQALGQGPEFLTYFQNEAQLDKSGLPSDRFFAERPEGSVSTLKIQRTQQEDSAVYLCASSLERIVRNEQFFGPGTRLTVL.

The chain joins TRBV28 to TRBJ2-7; D gene uncertain. This CDR3 contains 12 residues. V was clipped by 3 bases and J by 3 bases, with 6 bases between them. Germline assignment: CDR1 MDHEN and CDR2 SYDVKM. The CDR3 region has the DNA TGTGCCAGCAGTTTTCTGCTCTACGAGCAGTACTTC. Translation: CASSFLLYEQYF. Together with reference TRBV28 and TRBJ2-7, the CDR3 gives the full variable domain: DVKVTQSSRYLVKRTGEKVFLECVQDMDHENMFWYRQDPGLGLRLIYFSYDVKMKEKGDIPEGYSVSREKKERFSLILESASTNQTSMYLCASSFLLYEQYFGPGTRLTVT.

The chain combines TRBV30 with TRBJ2-7, with D unclear. V was trimmed by 1 base and J by 2 bases, leaving 12 bases between them. The length of the CDR3 is 14 residues. The germline V gene encodes CDR1 GTSNPN and CDR2 SVGIG (reference sequence). The CDR3 DNA reads TGTGCCTGGAGTGGAGAATACCCAACCTACGAGCAGTACTTC. This gives the protein CAWSGEYPTYEQYF. Full variable domain (rest looked up from reference TRBV30 and TRBJ2-7): SQTIHQWPATLVQPVGSPLSLECTVEGTSNPNLYWYRQAAGRGLQLLFYSVGIGQISSEVPQNLSASRPQDRQFILSSKKLLLSDSGFYLCAWSGEYPTYEQYFGPGTRLTVT.

This clonotype was seen a few times. The V and J genes are TRBV20-1 and TRBJ2-7, with 9 bases matching TRBD2. This CDR3 spans 15 amino acids. CDR1 and CDR2 (germline): DFQATT, SNEGSKA (reference sequence). V shed 2 bases, J shed 5 bases, and the junction held 10 bases outside the gene matches. CDR3 sequence (DNA): TGCAGTGCTAGACAAGCGGGAGGTAGAGAAAACGAGCAGTACTTC. Translation: CSARQAGGRENEQYF.

This clonotype was seen ten or more times. The chain is built from TRBV7-9 and TRBJ1-1; unclear D gene. The CDR3 runs to 13 residues. Germline values: CDR1 SEHNR, CDR2 FQNEAQ (reference sequence). Trimming left V 5 bases short and J 2 bases short, with 9 bases between. The DNA for the CDR3 is TGTGCCAGCAGCCGTGGGGTCAACACTGAAGCTTTCTTT. The encoded protein is CASSRGVNTEAFF. Supplemented by reference TRBV7-9 and TRBJ1-1, the full variable domain reads DTGVSQNPRHKITKRGQNVTFRCDPISEHNRLYWYRQTLGQGPEFLTYFQNEAQLEKSRLLSDRFSAERPKGSFSTLEIQRTEQGDSAMYLCASSRGVNTEAFFGQGTRLTVV.

The chain employs TRBV6-6 and TRBJ2-1; D might be TRBD2 (6 bases). V shed 0 bases and J shed 10 bases, with 10 bases lying between them. The CDR3 is 13 residues long. CDR1 and CDR2 from the germline V gene are MNHNY and SVGAGI (reference sequence). The DNA of the CDR3 is TGTGCCAGCAGTTACTCGGGACTGTTGGAGCAGTTCTTC. Its translation is CASSYSGLLEQFF.

Ten or more counts support this clonotype. J is TRBJ2-2 and V is TRBV28; D gene ambiguous. CDR1 MDHEN and CDR2 SYDVKM come from the germline V gene. This CDR3 has 14 amino acids. Trimming took 7 bases from V and 0 from J, leaving 9 bases between them. The CDR3: CASKVISNTGELFF. The CDR3 coding sequence is TGTGCCAGCAAAGTTATTTCGAACACCGGGGAGCTGTTTTTT.

V and J are TRBV27 and TRBJ1-1; D is ambiguous. V was clipped by 5 bases and J by 5 bases, with 12 bases between them. Germline CDR1 is MNHEY and CDR2 is SMNVEV (reference sequence). The CDR3 contains 13 residues. The chain's CDR3 is CASSPNLGTEAFF. In DNA form, the CDR3 reads TGTGCCAGCAGTCCAAACCTGGGGACTGAAGCTTTCTTT.

V is TRBV4-3 and J is TRBJ2-1; no reliable D call. The CDR3 consists of 15 residues. Per the germline V gene, CDR1 is LGHNA and CDR2 is YSLEER. V lost 1 base and J 6 bases, leaving 13 bases between the germline ends. The CDR3 sequence is CASSQGETLSNEQFF. DNA of the CDR3: TGCGCCAGCAGCCAAGGAGAGACATTAAGCAATGAGCAGTTCTTC.

The rearrangement uses TRBV28 and TRBJ1-4, with TRBD1 matching over 8 bases. J lost 0 bases, V lost 8 bases, and 17 bases had no gene match. The CDR3 extends over 19 amino acids. The germline gives CDR1 MDHEN, CDR2 SYDVKM. The CDR3 DNA reads as TGTGCCAGCTCCCGCCGGAGGACAGGGCCCCCTGCAACTAATGAAAAACTGTTTTTT. Its protein is CASSRRRTGPPATNEKLFF. The full variable domain, rest sourced from reference TRBV28 and TRBJ1-4, is DVKVTQSSRYLVKRTGEKVFLECVQDMDHENMFWYRQDPGLGLRLIYFSYDVKMKEKGDIPEGYSVSREKKERFSLILESASTNQTSMYLCASSRRRTGPPATNEKLFFGSGTQLSVL.